The entry that follows covers one TCR beta chain sequence. Its matching antigen is unknown. Primers for the PCR totalled 60 Vbeta and 13 Jbeta. Measured with immunoSEQ multiplex PCR; TCRdb has only the in-frame clones, and not every one. The sample includes 85,000 to 120,000 clones, approximately 64% of them seen just once. This record belongs to a study of cytomegalovirus exposure and HLA in healthy donors. Findings and limits, study-wide: The study designated roughly 150 TCR beta chains cytomegalovirus-associated. In a later analysis, an Asian-associated ancestry cluster reportedly showed fewer N-insertions than the 666-donor mean. A later analysis found TCR association rates differed by HLA locus, highest for DRB1 and lowest for HLA-C.

The donors comprised healthy bone marrow donors. The CDR3 runs 13 residues. V was clipped by 8 bases and J by 0 bases, with 9 bases between them. Per germline, CDR1 MRHNA and CDR2 SNTAGT. The sequence was obtained from a human donor in good health. The chain employs TRBV6-4 and TRBJ2-3; D may be TRBD2 (5 bases). The sequenced sample consisted of PBMCs. DNA of the CDR3: TGTGCCAGCTCGCGCGGGAGCACAGATACGCAGTATTTT. This gives the protein CASSRGSTDTQYF.